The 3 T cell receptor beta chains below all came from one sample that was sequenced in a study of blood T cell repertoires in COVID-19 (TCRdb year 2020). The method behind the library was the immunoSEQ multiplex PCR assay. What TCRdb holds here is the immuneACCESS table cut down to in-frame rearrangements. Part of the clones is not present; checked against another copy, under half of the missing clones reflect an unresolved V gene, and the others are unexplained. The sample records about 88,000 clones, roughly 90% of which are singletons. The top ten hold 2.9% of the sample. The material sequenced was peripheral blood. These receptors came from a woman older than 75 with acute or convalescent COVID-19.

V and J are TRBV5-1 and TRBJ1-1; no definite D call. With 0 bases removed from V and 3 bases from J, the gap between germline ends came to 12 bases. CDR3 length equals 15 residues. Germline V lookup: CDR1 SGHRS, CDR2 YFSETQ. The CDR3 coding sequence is TGCGCCAGCAGCTTGGCCGCGGGCAGGCACACTGAAGCTTTCTTT. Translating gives CASSLAAGRHTEAFF.

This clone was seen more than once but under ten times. CDR3 in DNA: TGTGCCAGCAGCCAACAACCCACCCAGGCCTCACCCCTCCACTTT. It encodes CASSQQPTQASPLHF. The chain uses TRBV3-1 (or the pseudogene TRBV3-2) and TRBJ1-6; no definite D call. The germline CDR1 and CDR2 sequences are LGHDT and YNNKEL (reference sequence). The CDR3 is made up of 15 amino acids. V dropped 2 bases and J dropped 10 bases, with 15 bases sitting between them.

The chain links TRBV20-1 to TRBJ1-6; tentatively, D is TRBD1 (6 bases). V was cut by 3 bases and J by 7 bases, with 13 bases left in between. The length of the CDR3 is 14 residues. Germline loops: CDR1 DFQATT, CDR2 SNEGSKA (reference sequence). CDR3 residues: CSASGGGRNSPLHF. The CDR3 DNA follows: TGCAGTGCTAGTGGGGGGGGCCGGAATTCACCCCTCCACTTT.